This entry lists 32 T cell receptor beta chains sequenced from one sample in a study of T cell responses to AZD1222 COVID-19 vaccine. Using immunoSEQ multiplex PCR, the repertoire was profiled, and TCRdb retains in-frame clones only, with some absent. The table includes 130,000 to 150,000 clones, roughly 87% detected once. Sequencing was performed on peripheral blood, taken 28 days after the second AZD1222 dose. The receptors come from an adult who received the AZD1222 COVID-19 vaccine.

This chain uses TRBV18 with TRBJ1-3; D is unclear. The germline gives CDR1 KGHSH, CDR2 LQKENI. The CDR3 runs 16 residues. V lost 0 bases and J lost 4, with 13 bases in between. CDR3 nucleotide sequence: TGTGCCAGCTCACCACCTAAGGGTCTCTACGGAAACACCATATATTTT. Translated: CASSPPKGLYGNTIYF.

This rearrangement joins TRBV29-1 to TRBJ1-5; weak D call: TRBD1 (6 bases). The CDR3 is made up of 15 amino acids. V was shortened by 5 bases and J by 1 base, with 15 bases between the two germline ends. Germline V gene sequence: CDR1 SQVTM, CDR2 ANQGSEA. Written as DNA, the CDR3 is TGCAGCGTTCGTCCGGGGGCGCGGAGCAATCAGCCCCAGCATTTT. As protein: CSVRPGARSNQPQHF.

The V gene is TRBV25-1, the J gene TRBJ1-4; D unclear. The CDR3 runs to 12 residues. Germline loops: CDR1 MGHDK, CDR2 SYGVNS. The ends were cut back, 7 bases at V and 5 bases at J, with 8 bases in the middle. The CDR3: CASTLGNEKLFF. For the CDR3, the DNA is TGTGCCAGCACCCTAGGCAATGAAAAACTGTTTTTT.

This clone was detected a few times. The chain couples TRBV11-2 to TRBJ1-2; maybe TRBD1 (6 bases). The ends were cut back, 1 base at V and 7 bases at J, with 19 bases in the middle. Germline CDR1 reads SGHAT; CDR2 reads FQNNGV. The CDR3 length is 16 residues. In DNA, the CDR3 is TGTGCCAGCAGCTTAGCTGAGAACAGGGCTGTCGGTGGCTACACCTTC. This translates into CASSLAENRAVGGYTF.

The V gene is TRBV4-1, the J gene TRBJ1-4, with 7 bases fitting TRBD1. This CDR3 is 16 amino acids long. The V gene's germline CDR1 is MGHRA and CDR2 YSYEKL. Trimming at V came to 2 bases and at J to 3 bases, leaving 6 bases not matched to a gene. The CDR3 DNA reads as TGCGCCAGCAGCCAACAAAGCAGGGGGGCTAATGAAAAACTGTTTTTT. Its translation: CASSQQSRGANEKLFF.

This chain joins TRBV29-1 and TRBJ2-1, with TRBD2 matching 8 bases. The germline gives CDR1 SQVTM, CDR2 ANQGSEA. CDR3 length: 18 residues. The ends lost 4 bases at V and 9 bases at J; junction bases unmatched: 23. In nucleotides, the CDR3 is TGCAGCGTTGCCGACCGGATTAGGAGAGGAGGGGCGGGGGGTGAGCAGTTCTTC. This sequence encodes CSVADRIRRGGAGGEQFF.

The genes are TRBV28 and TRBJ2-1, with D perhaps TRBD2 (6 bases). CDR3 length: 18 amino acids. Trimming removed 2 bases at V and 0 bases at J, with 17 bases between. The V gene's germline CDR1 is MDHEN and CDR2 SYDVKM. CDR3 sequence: CASSLTGGGSSSYNEQFF. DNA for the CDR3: TGTGCCAGCAGTTTAACGGGTGGGGGGTCGAGCTCCTACAATGAGCAGTTCTTC.

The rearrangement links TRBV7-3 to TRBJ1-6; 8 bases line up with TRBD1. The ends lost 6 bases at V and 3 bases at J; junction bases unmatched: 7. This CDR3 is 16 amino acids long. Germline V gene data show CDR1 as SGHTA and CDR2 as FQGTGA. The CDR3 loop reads CASSYGQGVYNSPLHF. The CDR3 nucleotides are TGTGCCAGCAGTTACGGACAGGGAGTCTATAATTCACCCCTCCACTTT.

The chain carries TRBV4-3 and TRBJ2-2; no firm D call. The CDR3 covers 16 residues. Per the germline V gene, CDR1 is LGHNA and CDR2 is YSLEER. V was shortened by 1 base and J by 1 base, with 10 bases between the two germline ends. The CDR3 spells CASSQGNSWNTGELFF. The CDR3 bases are TGCGCCAGCAGCCAAGGGAATAGTTGGAACACCGGGGAGCTGTTTTTT.

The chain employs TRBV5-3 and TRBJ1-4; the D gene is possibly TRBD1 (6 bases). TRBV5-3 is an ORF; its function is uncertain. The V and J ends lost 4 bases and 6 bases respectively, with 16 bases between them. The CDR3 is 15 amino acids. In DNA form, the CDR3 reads TGTGCCAGAAGCCAGAACTGGGGGCGCGATGAAAAACTGTTTTTT. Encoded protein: CARSQNWGRDEKLFF.

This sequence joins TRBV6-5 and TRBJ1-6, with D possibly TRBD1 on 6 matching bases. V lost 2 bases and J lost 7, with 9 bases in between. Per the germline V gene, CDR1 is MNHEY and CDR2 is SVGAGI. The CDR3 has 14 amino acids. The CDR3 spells CASSYVGGNSPLHF. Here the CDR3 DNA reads TGTGCCAGCAGTTACGTAGGGGGGAATTCACCCCTCCACTTT.

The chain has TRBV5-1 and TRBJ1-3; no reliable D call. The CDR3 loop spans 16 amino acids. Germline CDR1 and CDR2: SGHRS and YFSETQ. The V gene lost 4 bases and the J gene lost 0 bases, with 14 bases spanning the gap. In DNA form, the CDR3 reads TGCGCCAGCAGCACCGCAGGAGAGTCCTCTGGAAACACCATATATTTT. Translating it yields CASSTAGESSGNTIYF.

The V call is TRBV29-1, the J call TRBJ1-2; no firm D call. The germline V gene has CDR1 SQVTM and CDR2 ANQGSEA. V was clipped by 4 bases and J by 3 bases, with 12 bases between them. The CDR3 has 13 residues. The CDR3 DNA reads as TGCAGCGTTGCGGGTGGGGTGGACTATGGCTACACCTTC. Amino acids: CSVAGGVDYGYTF.

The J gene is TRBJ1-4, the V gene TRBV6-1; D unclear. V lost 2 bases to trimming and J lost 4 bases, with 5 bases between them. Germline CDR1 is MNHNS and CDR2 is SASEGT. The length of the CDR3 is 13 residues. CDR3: CASSERNNEKLFF. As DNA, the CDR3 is TGTGCCAGCAGTGAACGAAATAATGAAAAACTGTTTTTT.

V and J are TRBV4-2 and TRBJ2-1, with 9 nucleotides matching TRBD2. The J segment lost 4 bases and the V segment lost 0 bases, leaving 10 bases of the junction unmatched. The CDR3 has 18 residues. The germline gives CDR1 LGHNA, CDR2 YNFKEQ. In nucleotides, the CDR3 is TGTGCCAGCAGCCAAGAGCCTGGCGGGAGGGCCTCGTACAATGAGCAGTTCTTC. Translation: CASSQEPGGRASYNEQFF.

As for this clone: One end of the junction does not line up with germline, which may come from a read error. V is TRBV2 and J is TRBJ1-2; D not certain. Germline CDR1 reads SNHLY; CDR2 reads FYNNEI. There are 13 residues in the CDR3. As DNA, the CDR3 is TGTGCCAGCACAGAGAGACCGCCTTCTGGTGCGAGCTTC. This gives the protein CASTERPPSGASF.

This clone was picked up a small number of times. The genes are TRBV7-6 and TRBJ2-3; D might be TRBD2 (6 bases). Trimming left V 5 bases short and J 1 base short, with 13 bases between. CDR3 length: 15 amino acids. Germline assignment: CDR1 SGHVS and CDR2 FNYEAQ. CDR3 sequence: CASSPAQRGTDTQYF. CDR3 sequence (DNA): TGTGCCAGCAGCCCAGCCCAGCGGGGCACAGATACGCAGTATTTT.

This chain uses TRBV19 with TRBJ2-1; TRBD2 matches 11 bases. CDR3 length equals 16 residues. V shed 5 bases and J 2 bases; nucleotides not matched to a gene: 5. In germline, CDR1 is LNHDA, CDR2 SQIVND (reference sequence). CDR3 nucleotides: TGTGCCAGTAGTTTTTTAGCGGGAGGGGCCTACAATGAGCAGTTCTTC. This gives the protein CASSFLAGGAYNEQFF.

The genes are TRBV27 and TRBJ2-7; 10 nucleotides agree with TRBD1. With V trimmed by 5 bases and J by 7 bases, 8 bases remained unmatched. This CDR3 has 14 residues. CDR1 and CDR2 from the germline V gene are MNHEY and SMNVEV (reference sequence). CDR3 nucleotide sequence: TGTGCCAGCAGTACCCGACAGGGGGCTCAAGAGCAGTACTTC. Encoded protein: CASSTRQGAQEQYF.

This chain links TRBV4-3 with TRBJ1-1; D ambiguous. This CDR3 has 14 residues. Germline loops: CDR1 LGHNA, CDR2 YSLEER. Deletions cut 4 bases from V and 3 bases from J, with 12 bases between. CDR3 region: CASSLIIFDTEAFF. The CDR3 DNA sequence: TGCGCCAGCAGCCTAATCATTTTCGACACTGAAGCTTTCTTT.

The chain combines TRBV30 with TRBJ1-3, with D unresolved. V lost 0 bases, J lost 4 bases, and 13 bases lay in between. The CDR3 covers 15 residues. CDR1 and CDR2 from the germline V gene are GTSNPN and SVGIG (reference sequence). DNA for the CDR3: TGTGCCTGGAGTGTTGTGGGTCAGACAGGAAACACCATATATTTT. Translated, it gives CAWSVVGQTGNTIYF.

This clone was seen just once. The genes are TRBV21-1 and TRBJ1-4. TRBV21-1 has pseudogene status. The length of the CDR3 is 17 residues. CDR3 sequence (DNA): TGTGCCAGCAGCAAACGAGGGGAGAGGCCCTTTAATGAAAAACTGTTTTTT. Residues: CASSKRGERPFNEKLFF.

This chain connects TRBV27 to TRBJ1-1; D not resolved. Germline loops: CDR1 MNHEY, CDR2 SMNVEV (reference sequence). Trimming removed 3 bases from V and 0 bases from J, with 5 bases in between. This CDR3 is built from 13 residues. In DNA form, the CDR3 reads TGTGCCAGCAGTTTTCAGGTGAACACTGAAGCTTTCTTT. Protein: CASSFQVNTEAFF.

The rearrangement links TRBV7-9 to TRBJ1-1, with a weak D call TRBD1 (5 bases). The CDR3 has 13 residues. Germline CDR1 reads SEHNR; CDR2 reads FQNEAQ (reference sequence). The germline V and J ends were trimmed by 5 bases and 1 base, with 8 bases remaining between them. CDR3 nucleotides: TGTGCCAGCAGCCTAGACAGGAACACTGAAGCTTTCTTT. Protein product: CASSLDRNTEAFF.

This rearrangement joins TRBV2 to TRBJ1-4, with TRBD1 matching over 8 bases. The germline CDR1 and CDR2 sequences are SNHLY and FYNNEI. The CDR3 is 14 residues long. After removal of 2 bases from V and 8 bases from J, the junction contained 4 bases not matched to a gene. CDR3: CASSETGGVEKLFF. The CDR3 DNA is TGTGCCAGCAGTGAAACAGGGGGTGTGGAAAAACTGTTTTTT. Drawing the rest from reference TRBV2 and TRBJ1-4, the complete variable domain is EPEVTQTPSHQVTQMGQEVILRCVPISNHLYFYWYRQILGQKVEFLVSFYNNEISEKSEIFDDQFSVERPDGSNFTLKIRSTKLEDSAMYFCASSETGGVEKLFFGSGTQLSVL.

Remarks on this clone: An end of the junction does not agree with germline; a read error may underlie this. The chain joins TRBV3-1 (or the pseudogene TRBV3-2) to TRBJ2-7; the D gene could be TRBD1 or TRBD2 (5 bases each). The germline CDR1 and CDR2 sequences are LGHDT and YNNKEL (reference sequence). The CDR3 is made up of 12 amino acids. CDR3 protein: CASSPEPGTWIF. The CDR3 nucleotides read TGTGCCAGCAGCCCCGAGCCGGGGACCTGGATCTTC.

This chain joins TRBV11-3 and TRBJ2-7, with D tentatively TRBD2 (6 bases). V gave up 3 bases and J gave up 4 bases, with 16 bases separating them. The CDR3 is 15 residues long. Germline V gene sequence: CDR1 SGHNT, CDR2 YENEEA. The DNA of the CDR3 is TGTGCCAGCAGCTTGGTCGGAGGGCAGGTTTACGAGCAGTACTTC. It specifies CASSLVGGQVYEQYF.

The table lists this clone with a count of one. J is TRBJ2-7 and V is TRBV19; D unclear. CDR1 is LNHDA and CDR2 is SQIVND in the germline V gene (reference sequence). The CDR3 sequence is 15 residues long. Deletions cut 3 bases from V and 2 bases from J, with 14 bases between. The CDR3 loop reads CASSIGPAETYEQYF. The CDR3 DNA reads TGTGCCAGTAGTATCGGCCCGGCCGAGACCTACGAGCAGTACTTC.

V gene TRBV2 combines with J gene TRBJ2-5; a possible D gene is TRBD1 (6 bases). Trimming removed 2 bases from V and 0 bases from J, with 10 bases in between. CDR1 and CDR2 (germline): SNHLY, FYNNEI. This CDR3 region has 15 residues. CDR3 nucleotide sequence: TGTGCCAGCAGTGAACGCAGGGGAAACCAAGAGACCCAGTACTTC. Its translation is CASSERRGNQETQYF.

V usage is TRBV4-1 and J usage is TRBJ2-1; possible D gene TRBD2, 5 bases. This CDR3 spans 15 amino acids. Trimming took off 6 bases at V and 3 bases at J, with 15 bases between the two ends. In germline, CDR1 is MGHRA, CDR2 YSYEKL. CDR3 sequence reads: CASRPVGDFYNEQFF. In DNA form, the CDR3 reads TGCGCCAGCAGACCTGTCGGGGATTTCTACAATGAGCAGTTCTTC.

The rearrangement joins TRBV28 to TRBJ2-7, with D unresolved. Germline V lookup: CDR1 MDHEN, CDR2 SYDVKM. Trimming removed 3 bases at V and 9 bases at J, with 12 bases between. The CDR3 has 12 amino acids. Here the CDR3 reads CASSFQMGGQYF. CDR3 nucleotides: TGTGCCAGCAGTTTTCAAATGGGTGGGCAGTACTTC.

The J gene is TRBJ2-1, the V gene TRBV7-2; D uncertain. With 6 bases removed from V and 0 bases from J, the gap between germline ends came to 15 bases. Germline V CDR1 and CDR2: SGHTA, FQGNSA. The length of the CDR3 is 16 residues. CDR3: CASRARLDSSYNEQFF. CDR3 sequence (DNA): TGTGCCAGCAGGGCGCGGCTAGATAGCTCCTACAATGAGCAGTTCTTC.